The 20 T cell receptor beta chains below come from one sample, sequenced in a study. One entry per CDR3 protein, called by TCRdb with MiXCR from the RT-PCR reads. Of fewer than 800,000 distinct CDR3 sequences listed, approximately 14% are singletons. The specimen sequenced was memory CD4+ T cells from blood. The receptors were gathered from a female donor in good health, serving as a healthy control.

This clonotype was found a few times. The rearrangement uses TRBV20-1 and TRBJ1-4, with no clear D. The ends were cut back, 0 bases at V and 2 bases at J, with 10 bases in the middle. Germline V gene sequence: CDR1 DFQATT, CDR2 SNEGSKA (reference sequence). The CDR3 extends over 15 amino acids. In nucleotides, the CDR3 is TGCAGTGCTAGAGATTCGGGGAGCACTAATGAAAAACTGTTTTTT. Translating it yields CSARDSGSTNEKLFF.

The chain's CDR3 is CASSLGRLALGDTQYF. The CDR3 bases are TGTGCCAGCAGCTTAGGTCGACTAGCGTTAGGAGATACGCAGTATTTT. The chain recombines TRBV7-9 with TRBJ2-3; 8 bases map to TRBD2. CDR1 and CDR2 (germline): SEHNR, FQNEAQ (reference sequence). The CDR3 loop spans 16 amino acids. V was pared by 1 base and J by 5 bases, with 8 bases of the junction left unmatched.

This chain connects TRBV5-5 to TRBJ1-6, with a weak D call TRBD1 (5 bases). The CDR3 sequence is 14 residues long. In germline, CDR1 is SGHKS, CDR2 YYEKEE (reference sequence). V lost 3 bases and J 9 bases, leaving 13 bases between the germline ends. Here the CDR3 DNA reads TGTGCCAGCAGCTCGTCGGGTGGGGGTTCACCCCTCCACTTT. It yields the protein CASSSSGGGSPLHF. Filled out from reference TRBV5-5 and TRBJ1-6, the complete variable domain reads DAGVTQSPTHLIKTRGQQVTLRCSPISGHKSVSWYQQVLGQGPQFIFQYYEKEERGRGNFPDRFSARQFPNYSSELNVNALLLGDSALYLCASSSSGGGSPLHFGNGTRLTVT.

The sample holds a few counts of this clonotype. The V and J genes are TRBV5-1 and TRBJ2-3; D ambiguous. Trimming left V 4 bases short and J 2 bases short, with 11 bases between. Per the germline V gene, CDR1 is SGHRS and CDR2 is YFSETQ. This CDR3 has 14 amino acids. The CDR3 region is CASSHRRPTDTQYF. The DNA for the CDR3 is TGCGCCAGCAGCCATCGACGTCCCACAGATACGCAGTATTTT.

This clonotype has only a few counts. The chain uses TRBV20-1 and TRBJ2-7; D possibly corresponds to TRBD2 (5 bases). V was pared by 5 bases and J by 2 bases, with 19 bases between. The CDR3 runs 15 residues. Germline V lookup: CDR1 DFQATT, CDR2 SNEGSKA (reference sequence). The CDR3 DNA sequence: TGCAGTGCTGGAACCGAGGGTTATGGTGCCTACGAGCAGTACTTC. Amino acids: CSAGTEGYGAYEQYF.

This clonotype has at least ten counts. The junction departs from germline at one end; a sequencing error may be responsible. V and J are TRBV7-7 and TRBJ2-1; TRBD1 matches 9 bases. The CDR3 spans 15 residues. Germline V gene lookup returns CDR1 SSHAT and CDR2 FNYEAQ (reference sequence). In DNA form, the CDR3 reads TGTGCTAGCAGCTTTTCCGGGACAGGGAGTGATGAGCAGTTCTTC. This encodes CASSFSGTGSDEQFF.

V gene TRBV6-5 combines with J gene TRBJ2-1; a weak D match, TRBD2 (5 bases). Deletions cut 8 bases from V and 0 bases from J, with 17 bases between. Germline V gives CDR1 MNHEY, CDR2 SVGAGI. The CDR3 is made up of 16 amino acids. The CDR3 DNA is TGTGCCAGCCTGGCTGTCCATGGGAGCTCCTACAATGAGCAGTTCTTC. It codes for CASLAVHGSSYNEQFF.

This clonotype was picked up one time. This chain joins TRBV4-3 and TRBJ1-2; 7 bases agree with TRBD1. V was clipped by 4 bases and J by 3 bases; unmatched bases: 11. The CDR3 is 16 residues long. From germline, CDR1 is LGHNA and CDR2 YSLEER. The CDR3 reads CASSRELQGWYYGYTF. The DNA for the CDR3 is TGCGCCAGCAGCCGAGAGTTACAGGGGTGGTACTATGGCTACACCTTC.

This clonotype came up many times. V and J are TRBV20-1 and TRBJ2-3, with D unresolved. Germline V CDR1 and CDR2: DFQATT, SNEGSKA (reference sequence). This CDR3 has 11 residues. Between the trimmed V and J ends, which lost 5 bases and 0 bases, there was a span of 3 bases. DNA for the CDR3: TGCAGTGCTGACAGCACAGATACGCAGTATTTT. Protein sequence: CSADSTDTQYF.

The CDR3: CASSVQGLNYGYTF. The DNA for the CDR3 is TGTGCCAGCAGCGTACAGGGCCTCAACTATGGCTACACCTTC. The chain has TRBV9 and TRBJ1-2; a possible D gene is TRBD1 (5 bases). Germline values: CDR1 SGDLS, CDR2 YYNGEE. Trimming left V 1 base short and J 2 bases short, with 9 bases between. This CDR3 region has 14 residues.

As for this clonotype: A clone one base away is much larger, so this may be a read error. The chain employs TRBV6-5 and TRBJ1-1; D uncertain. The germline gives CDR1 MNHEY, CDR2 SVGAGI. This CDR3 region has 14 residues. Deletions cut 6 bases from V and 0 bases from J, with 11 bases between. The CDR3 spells CASRRGLVNTEAFF. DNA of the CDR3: TGTGCCAGCAGGCGTGGGTTGGTGAACACTGAAGCTTTCTTT.

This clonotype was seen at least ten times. This CDR3 reads CASSPKTGPDTQYF. CDR3 DNA sequence: TGTGCCAGCAGCCCGAAGACAGGACCAGATACGCAGTATTTT. This sequence joins TRBV7-3 and TRBJ2-3; a possible D gene is TRBD1 (6 bases). V lost 5 bases to trimming and J lost 4 bases, with 13 bases between them. Germline V gives CDR1 SGHTA, CDR2 FQGTGA. The CDR3 is 14 residues long.

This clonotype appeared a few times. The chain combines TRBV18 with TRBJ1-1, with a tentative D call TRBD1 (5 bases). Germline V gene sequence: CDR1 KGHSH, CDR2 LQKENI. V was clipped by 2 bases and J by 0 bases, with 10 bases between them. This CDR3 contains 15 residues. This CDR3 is CASSPVQAMNTEAFF. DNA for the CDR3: TGTGCCAGCTCACCAGTACAGGCTATGAACACTGAAGCTTTCTTT.

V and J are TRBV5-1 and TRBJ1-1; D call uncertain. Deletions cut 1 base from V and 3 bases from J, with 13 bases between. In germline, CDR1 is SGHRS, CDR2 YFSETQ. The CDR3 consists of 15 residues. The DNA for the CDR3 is TGCGCCAGCAGCTTGTTGGTAGGTGAGGACACTGAAGCTTTCTTT. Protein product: CASSLLVGEDTEAFF.

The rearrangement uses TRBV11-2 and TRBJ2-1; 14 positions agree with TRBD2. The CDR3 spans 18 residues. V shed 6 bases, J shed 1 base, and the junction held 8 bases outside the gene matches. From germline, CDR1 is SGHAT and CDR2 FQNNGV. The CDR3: CASRGGLAGEESYNEQFF. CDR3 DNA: TGTGCCAGCAGGGGGGGACTAGCGGGGGAGGAATCCTACAATGAGCAGTTCTTC.

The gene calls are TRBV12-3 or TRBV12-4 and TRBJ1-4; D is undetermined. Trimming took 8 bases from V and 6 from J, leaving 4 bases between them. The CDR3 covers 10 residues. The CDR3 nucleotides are TGTGCCAGCGGGGATGAAAAACTGTTTTTT. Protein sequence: CASGDEKLFF.

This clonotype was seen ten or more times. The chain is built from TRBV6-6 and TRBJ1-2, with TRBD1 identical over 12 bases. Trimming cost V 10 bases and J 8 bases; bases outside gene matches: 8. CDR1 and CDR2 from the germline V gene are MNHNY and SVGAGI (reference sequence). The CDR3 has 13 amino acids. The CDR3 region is CATQGQGAVGYTF. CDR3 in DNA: TGTGCCACCCAGGGACAGGGGGCTGTAGGCTACACCTTC.

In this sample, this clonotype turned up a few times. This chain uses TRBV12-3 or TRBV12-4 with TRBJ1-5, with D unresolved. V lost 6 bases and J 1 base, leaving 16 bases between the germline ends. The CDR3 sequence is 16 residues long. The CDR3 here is CASRPSGGLSNQPQHF. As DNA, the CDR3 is TGTGCCAGCAGGCCCTCGGGAGGATTGAGCAATCAGCCCCAGCATTTT.

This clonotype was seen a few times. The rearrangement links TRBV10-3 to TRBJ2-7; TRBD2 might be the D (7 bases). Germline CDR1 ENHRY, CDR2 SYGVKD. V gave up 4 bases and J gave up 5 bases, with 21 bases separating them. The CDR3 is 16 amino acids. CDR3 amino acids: CAISVGGESQTHEQYF. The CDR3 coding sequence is TGTGCCATCAGTGTAGGGGGGGAGTCACAGACCCACGAGCAGTACTTC.

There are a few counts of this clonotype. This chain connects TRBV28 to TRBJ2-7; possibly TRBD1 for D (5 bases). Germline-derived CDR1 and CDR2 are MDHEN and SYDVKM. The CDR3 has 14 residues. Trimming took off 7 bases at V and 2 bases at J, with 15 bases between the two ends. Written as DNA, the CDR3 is TGTGCCAGCATTGGTGCGCAGGGCCCCTACGAGCAGTACTTC. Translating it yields CASIGAQGPYEQYF.